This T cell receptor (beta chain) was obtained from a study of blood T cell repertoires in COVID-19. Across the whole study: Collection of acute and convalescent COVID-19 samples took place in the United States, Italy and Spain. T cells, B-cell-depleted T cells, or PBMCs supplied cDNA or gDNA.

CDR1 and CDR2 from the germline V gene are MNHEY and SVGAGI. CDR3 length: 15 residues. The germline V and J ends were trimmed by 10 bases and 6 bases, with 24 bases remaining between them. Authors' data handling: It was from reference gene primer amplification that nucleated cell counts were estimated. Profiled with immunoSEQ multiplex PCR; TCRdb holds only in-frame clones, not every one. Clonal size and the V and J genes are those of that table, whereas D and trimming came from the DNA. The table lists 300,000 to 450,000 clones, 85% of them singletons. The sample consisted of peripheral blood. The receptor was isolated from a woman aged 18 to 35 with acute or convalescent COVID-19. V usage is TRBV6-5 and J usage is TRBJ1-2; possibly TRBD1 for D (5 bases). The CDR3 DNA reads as TGTGCCACTTTAGCACCCCCAGGGTTTCCCCATGGCTACACCTTC. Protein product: CATLAPPGFPHGYTF.